The clone carrying this T cell receptor beta chain was picked up many times. In germline, CDR1 is SEHNR, CDR2 FQNEAQ (reference sequence). V was shortened by 1 base and J by 6 bases, with 7 bases between the two germline ends. This CDR3 has 13 residues. This sample stems from a study of blood T cell repertoires in COVID-19. Assay used: immunoSEQ multiplex PCR; TCRdb lists only in-frame clones, some missing. The table lists hundreds of thousands of clones, 83% of them singletons. V is TRBV7-9 and J is TRBJ2-1; tentatively, D is TRBD2 (5 bases). Sequencing input: peripheral blood. This sequence originates from a woman in her forties or fifties who had recovered from COVID-19. CDR3 nucleotides: TGTGCCAGCAGCTTAGGAGGGTTCAATGAGCAGTTCTTC. Protein sequence: CASSLGGFNEQFF. The whole variable domain, filled in from reference TRBV7-9 and TRBJ2-1, reads DTGVSQNPRHKITKRGQNVTFRCDPISEHNRLYWYRQTLGQGPEFLTYFQNEAQLEKSRLLSDRFSAERPKGSFSTLEIQRTEQGDSAMYLCASSLGGFNEQFFGPGTRLTVL.